This TCR beta chain was identified during a study of blood T cell repertoires in COVID-19. Study details: The United States, Italy and Spain provided the acute and convalescent COVID-19 samples. PBMCs, B-cell-depleted T cells, or T cells were the source of the cDNA or gDNA that made up the material.

Germline loops: CDR1 MDHEN, CDR2 SYDVKM. The CDR3 is 14 residues long. Trimming removed 5 bases from V and 10 bases from J, with 18 bases in between. Study processing details: Counts of nucleated cells, estimated from reference gene primer amplification, were obtained. The repertoire was sequenced with immunoSEQ multiplex PCR; TCRdb's copy has only in-frame clones and lacks some. V and J calls plus clone size are reproduced from that table; the DNA served to infer D and trimming. The sample consists of roughly 100,000 clones, approximately 88% of them appearing once. The sequencing sample was made of peripheral blood. The chain carries TRBV28 and TRBJ2-1; the D is unclear. This sequence was found in a human donor in a cohort sampled during active COVID-19. CDR3 DNA sequence: TGTGCCAGCAGTCCACCCCTTAGACAACAAGAGCAGTTCTTC. Translation gives CASSPPLRQQEQFF.